A single sample gave rise to the 30 T cell receptor beta chains below, sequenced in a study of blood T cell repertoires in COVID-19. The method was immunoSEQ multiplex PCR; TCRdb's version includes in-frame clones alone and lacks a portion of them. The profile shows over 120,000 clones, over 60% of them singletons. Sequences were obtained from peripheral blood. The receptor source for this set is a woman aged 80 or older with active or convalescent COVID-19.

The V and J genes are TRBV18 and TRBJ2-2; tentatively, D is TRBD2 (6 bases). Germline assignment: CDR1 KGHSH and CDR2 LQKENI. The length of the CDR3 is 13 residues. V was cut by 6 bases and J by 5 bases, with 10 bases left in between. In DNA form, the CDR3 reads TGTGCCAGCTCGCGACTAGAAACCGGGGAGCTGTTTTTT. This codes for CASSRLETGELFF.

The chain joins TRBV28 to TRBJ1-2, with 8 bases lining up with TRBD1. V shed 10 bases and J 7 bases; nucleotides not matched to a gene: 8. The germline V gene encodes CDR1 MDHEN and CDR2 SYDVKM. This CDR3 has 12 residues. The CDR3 nucleotides read TGTGCCATTACGGACAGGGCCGCTGGCTACACCTTC. As protein: CAITDRAAGYTF.

This clone was observed a few times. The chain recombines TRBV5-6 with TRBJ1-2; D may be TRBD1 (5 bases). This CDR3 spans 13 amino acids. The germline CDR1 and CDR2 sequences are SGHDT and YYEEEE. Trimming took 0 bases from V and 7 from J, leaving 10 bases between them. CDR3 loop: CASSLAGQAGYTF. The CDR3, as DNA: TGTGCCAGCAGCTTGGCAGGGCAGGCTGGCTACACCTTC.

V usage is TRBV5-6 and J usage is TRBJ2-7; 9 nucleotides match TRBD1. From germline, CDR1 is SGHDT and CDR2 YYEEEE. Trimming at V came to 6 bases and at J to 5 bases, leaving 12 bases not matched to a gene. CDR3 length: 15 amino acids. DNA for the CDR3: TGTGCCAGCAAATTAGCCGGGACAGGGTCCCACGAGCAGTACTTC. Translated, it gives CASKLAGTGSHEQYF.

V is TRBV9 and J is TRBJ2-2; the D is unclear. The CDR3 sequence is 13 residues long. The V and J ends lost 3 bases and 4 bases respectively, with 7 bases between them. Looked up from germline, CDR1 is SGDLS and CDR2 is YYNGEE. The CDR3 protein is CASSATRTGELFF. Here the CDR3 DNA reads TGTGCCAGCAGCGCGACTCGCACCGGGGAGCTGTTTTTT.

The chain uses TRBV7-8 and TRBJ1-5; D call uncertain. V was trimmed by 5 bases and J by 5 bases, leaving 13 bases between them. Germline CDR1 SGHVS, CDR2 FQNEAQ. CDR3 size: 14 residues. The CDR3 nucleotides read TGTGCCAGCAGCGGTCCGGGGTACGATCAGCCCCAGCATTTT. The encoded protein is CASSGPGYDQPQHF.

The CDR3 region has the DNA TGTGCCAGCAGCTCCCCATCCTCGGCCCGGGTCGGGAACACCGGGGAGCTGTTTTTT. Translating it yields CASSSPSSARVGNTGELFF. The rearrangement joins TRBV5-4 to TRBJ2-2; D is ambiguous. Per the germline V gene, CDR1 is SGHNT and CDR2 is YYREEE (reference sequence). The CDR3 spans 19 residues. Trimming cost V 3 bases and J 1 base, with 22 bases left between them.

This rearrangement joins TRBV19 to TRBJ2-6; TRBD2 might be the D (6 bases). The CDR3 has 15 residues. Germline loops: CDR1 LNHDA, CDR2 SQIVND (reference sequence). Trimming removed 6 bases from V and 2 bases from J, with 11 bases in between. CDR3 protein: CASRLARAGANVLTF. CDR3 in DNA: TGTGCCAGTAGACTAGCACGGGCTGGGGCCAACGTCCTGACTTTC.

This clone was detected only a few times. J is TRBJ1-6 and V is TRBV6-4, with D hard to call. Germline CDR1 MRHNA, CDR2 SNTAGT. This CDR3 comprises 13 residues. Trimming removed 4 bases at V and 10 bases at J, with 11 bases between. CDR3 loop: CASSASVRSPLHF. In nucleotides, the CDR3 is TGTGCCAGCAGTGCCTCCGTACGGTCACCCCTCCACTTT.

The chain employs TRBV5-1 and TRBJ1-3; 8 nucleotides line up with TRBD1. Looked up from germline, CDR1 is SGHRS and CDR2 is YFSETQ. This CDR3 is 15 amino acids long. The trim removed 4 bases at V and 2 bases at J, leaving 5 bases unmatched. The CDR3 nucleotides read TGCGCCAGCAGCCGACTACAGGGGGCTGGAAACACCATATATTTT. Amino acid sequence: CASSRLQGAGNTIYF.

V is TRBV15 and J is TRBJ1-5; TRBD1 is a possible D gene (6 bases). The germline V gene has CDR1 LNHNV and CDR2 YYDKDF (reference sequence). CDR3 length: 17 amino acids. V was cut by 3 bases and J by 0 bases, with 15 bases left in between. The CDR3, as DNA: TGTGCCACCAGCAGCAGGGCAGGGGCCAATAGCAATCAGCCCCAGCATTTT. This codes for CATSSRAGANSNQPQHF.

This clone was detected a few times. This sample includes further DNA sequences coding for the same CDR3. This chain links TRBV2 with TRBJ1-5, with D tentatively TRBD1 (6 bases). Germline lookup yields CDR1 SNHLY and CDR2 FYNNEI. V was trimmed by 6 bases and J by 2 bases, leaving 14 bases between them. The CDR3 has 15 amino acids. The CDR3: CASREQGGGNQPQHF. CDR3 nucleotides: TGTGCCAGCAGGGAACAGGGAGGTGGCAATCAGCCCCAGCATTTT.

CDR3 sequence: CASSFRQVFTGELFF. The CDR3 bases are TGTGCCAGCAGTTTCAGGCAGGTCTTCACCGGGGAGCTGTTTTTT. This sequence joins TRBV28 and TRBJ2-2, with D hard to call. CDR3 length: 15 amino acids. Germline CDR1 is MDHEN and CDR2 is SYDVKM. The V and J ends lost 3 bases and 4 bases respectively, with 12 bases between them.

This clone was counted only a few times. The chain employs TRBV27 and TRBJ1-2, with a weak D call TRBD1 (5 bases). The CDR3 is made up of 13 amino acids. V dropped 6 bases and J dropped 5 bases, with 13 bases sitting between them. Germline V CDR1 and CDR2: MNHEY, SMNVEV (reference sequence). The CDR3 DNA is TGTGCCAGCAGCACAGGAAACATGTATGGCTACACCTTC. It codes for CASSTGNMYGYTF.

V gene TRBV7-2 combines with J gene TRBJ2-6; D is unclear. Germline loops: CDR1 SGHTA, CDR2 FQGNSA. Trimming left V 5 bases short and J 0 bases short, with 5 bases between. The CDR3 totals 14 residues. The CDR3 sequence is CASSQSSGANVLTF. The DNA for the CDR3 is TGTGCCAGCAGCCAATCCTCTGGGGCCAACGTCCTGACTTTC.

V and J are TRBV7-2 and TRBJ2-5, with 9 positions matching TRBD1. V dropped 5 bases and J dropped 7; count of bases not matched to a gene: 14. Germline loops: CDR1 SGHTA, CDR2 FQGNSA. The CDR3 length is 16 residues. The CDR3 is CASSPRGDRVVGTQYF. CDR3 nucleotide sequence: TGTGCCAGCAGCCCTAGGGGGGACAGGGTGGTGGGGACCCAGTACTTC.

The V call is TRBV7-9, the J call TRBJ2-1; D not resolved. Trimming took 1 base from V and 6 from J, leaving 7 bases between them. This CDR3 region has 13 residues. Germline V lookup: CDR1 SEHNR, CDR2 FQNEAQ (reference sequence). The CDR3 DNA reads as TGTGCCAGCAGCTTAGGGCACCTCAATGAGCAGTTCTTC. Translating gives CASSLGHLNEQFF.

J is TRBJ1-6 and V is TRBV19, with no clear D. The CDR3 is 16 amino acids. Germline values: CDR1 LNHDA, CDR2 SQIVND (reference sequence). The V gene lost 5 bases and the J gene lost 9 bases, with 20 bases spanning the gap. The CDR3 nucleotides read TGTGCCAGTAGTCTACGTGGAGCCGGCTCGGGTTCACCCCTCCACTTT. Encoded protein: CASSLRGAGSGSPLHF.

This rearrangement joins TRBV7-3 to TRBJ1-1, with 7 nucleotides matching TRBD1. Germline assignment: CDR1 SGHTA and CDR2 FQGTGA. The CDR3 sequence is 13 residues long. Unmatched junction bases numbered 4, after V lost 5 bases and J lost 4 bases. The CDR3 spells CASSPSGGTEAFF. The CDR3 nucleotides read TGTGCCAGCAGCCCGTCAGGGGGCACTGAAGCTTTCTTT.

The J gene is TRBJ2-7, the V gene TRBV5-6; tentative D call: TRBD2 (6 bases). Germline V gene sequence: CDR1 SGHDT, CDR2 YYEEEE. Trimming left V 4 bases short and J 7 bases short, with 15 bases between. This CDR3 contains 13 residues. The CDR3 reads CASSPRPLAEQYF. CDR3 bases: TGTGCCAGCAGCCCGCGACCCCTAGCGGAGCAGTACTTC.

For this clone: At the DNA level, this CDR3 is encoded by other sequences in the same sample as well. The rearrangement links TRBV5-1 to TRBJ2-2, with D possibly matching TRBD1 (5 bases). Trimming removed 0 bases at V and 5 bases at J, with 11 bases between. This CDR3 has 15 residues. Germline V gives CDR1 SGHRS, CDR2 YFSETQ. CDR3 region: CASSLEAGRTGELFF. The CDR3 bases are TGCGCCAGCAGCTTGGAGGCAGGGCGAACCGGGGAGCTGTTTTTT.

In this sample, this clone turned up once. J is TRBJ2-2 and V is TRBV4-3, with TRBD1 identical over 8 bases. The V and J ends lost 4 bases and 5 bases, in that order; junction bases with no gene match: 6. The germline V gene encodes CDR1 LGHNA and CDR2 YSLEER. The CDR3 covers 15 residues. The CDR3 here is CASSRATGGTGELFF. CDR3 sequence (DNA): TGCGCCAGCAGCCGAGCCACAGGGGGAACCGGGGAGCTGTTTTTT.

The chain employs TRBV15 and TRBJ1-2, with no clear D. The CDR3 is 14 amino acids. Germline V lookup: CDR1 LNHNV, CDR2 YYDKDF (reference sequence). V lost 0 bases and J lost 4, with 9 bases in between. CDR3 in DNA: TGTGCCACCAGCAGAGAAACAACAGTCTATGGCTACACCTTC. It translates to CATSRETTVYGYTF.

The rearrangement joins TRBV7-2 to TRBJ2-1; 12 positions agree with TRBD1. The CDR3 is 16 residues long. J was trimmed by 9 bases and V by 5 bases; bases with no gene match: 11. Germline V gene data show CDR1 as SGHTA and CDR2 as FQGNSA. As DNA, the CDR3 is TGTGCCAGCAGCGCCCGCGGGGGACAGGGGGCTGGTGAGCAGTTCTTC. Protein sequence: CASSARGGQGAGEQFF.

Turning to this clone: This sample also contains other DNA sequences that code for the same CDR3. This chain uses TRBV4-3 with TRBJ2-3, with 11 nucleotides matching TRBD2. Looked up from germline, CDR1 is LGHNA and CDR2 is YSLEER. V dropped 0 bases and J dropped 0; count of bases not matched to a gene: 5. CDR3 length: 18 amino acids. CDR3 amino acids: CASSQDPTSGTSTDTQYF. Here the CDR3 DNA reads TGCGCCAGCAGCCAAGATCCGACTAGCGGGACTAGCACAGATACGCAGTATTTT.

The J gene is TRBJ2-2, the V gene TRBV3-1 (or the pseudogene TRBV3-2); 8 bases fit TRBD2. Germline V gene lookup returns CDR1 LGHDT and CDR2 YNNKEL (reference sequence). With 2 bases clipped from V and 4 bases from J, the junction kept 3 bases outside the gene matches. The CDR3 contains 15 residues. The CDR3 DNA reads TGTGCCAGCAGCCAAACTAGCGGCCGCACCGGGGAGCTGTTTTTT. Its protein product is CASSQTSGRTGELFF.

The chain couples TRBV11-3 to TRBJ2-3; 9 positions agree with TRBD1. CDR1 and CDR2 from the germline V gene are SGHNT and YENEEA. The V gene end was trimmed by 4 bases and the J gene end by 2 bases; junction bases not matched to a gene: 4. The length of the CDR3 is 15 residues. Written as DNA, the CDR3 is TGTGCCAGCAGCTCCCGGGACAGGGACACAGATACGCAGTATTTT. It yields the protein CASSSRDRDTDTQYF.

J is TRBJ1-1 and V is TRBV5-4; 11 nucleotides line up with TRBD1. The CDR3 contains 15 residues. Germline CDR1 reads SGHNT; CDR2 reads YYREEE (reference sequence). The trim removed 0 bases at V and 4 bases at J, leaving 2 bases unmatched. This CDR3 is CASSLDGTGGTEAFF. The DNA of the CDR3 is TGTGCCAGCAGCTTGGATGGGACAGGGGGCACTGAAGCTTTCTTT.

This clone appeared a few times. The chain couples TRBV15 to TRBJ1-5, with 10 bases aligning to TRBD1. Germline CDR1 and CDR2: LNHNV and YYDKDF (reference sequence). J lost 6 bases, V lost 0 bases, and 2 bases had no gene match. This CDR3 region has 15 residues. The CDR3 DNA reads as TGTGCCACCAGCAGAGATGGGACAGGGGTTCAGCCCCAGCATTTT. Its translation is CATSRDGTGVQPQHF.

This chain joins TRBV10-3 and TRBJ2-5; TRBD2 aligns across 7 bases. CDR3 size: 16 residues. The junction had 11 bases not matched to a gene; V was cut back by 2 bases and J by 5 bases. Germline assignment: CDR1 ENHRY and CDR2 SYGVKD. The CDR3 DNA is TGTGCCATCAGTGAGCGGGCTGGGGGGGACCGGGAGACCCAGTACTTC. It encodes CAISERAGGDRETQYF.